This passage covers 14 T cell receptor beta chains from one sample sequenced in a study of blood T cell repertoires in COVID-19. TCRdb's copy holds only in-frame clones and misses some; the assay was immunoSEQ multiplex PCR. This table has roughly 57,000 clones, about 86% appearing once. Sequencing was done on a sample of peripheral blood. The receptors come from a woman in her sixties with COVID-19, enrolled during active disease.

This chain uses TRBV19 with TRBJ1-2, with 10 bases matching TRBD1. V shed 1 base, J shed 4 bases, and the junction held 6 bases outside the gene matches. The CDR3 is 16 amino acids. Germline V gene lookup returns CDR1 LNHDA and CDR2 SQIVND (reference sequence). This CDR3 reads CASSIVRTGGFYGYTF. The DNA for the CDR3 is TGTGCCAGTAGTATAGTTAGGACAGGGGGATTCTATGGCTACACCTTC.

This clone was observed a single time. This chain connects TRBV4-1 to TRBJ1-6, with D possibly TRBD1 on 5 matching bases. Trimming left V 0 bases short and J 10 bases short, with 13 bases between. Germline values: CDR1 MGHRA, CDR2 YSYEKL. This CDR3 contains 15 residues. In DNA form, the CDR3 reads TGCGCCAGCAGCCAAGATAGGCAGGGTACCTCACCCCTCCACTTT. Its translation: CASSQDRQGTSPLHF.

This chain links TRBV5-4 with TRBJ1-4, with 10 bases that match TRBD1. Germline CDR1 and CDR2: SGHNT and YYREEE (reference sequence). CDR3 size: 14 residues. Trimming cost V 4 bases and J 7 bases; bases outside gene matches: 4. The CDR3 sequence is CASSPGQGREKLFF. In DNA, the CDR3 is TGTGCCAGCAGCCCGGGACAGGGGCGTGAAAAACTGTTTTTT.

This sequence joins TRBV10-2 and TRBJ1-4; D gene uncertain. V was clipped by 0 bases and J by 4 bases, with 9 bases between them. CDR1 and CDR2 (germline): WSHSY, SAAADI. The CDR3 has 15 residues. The CDR3, as DNA: TGCGCCAGCAGTGAGTCGCGTTTTAGTAATGAAAAACTGTTTTTT. Its translation: CASSESRFSNEKLFF.

The chain recombines TRBV16 with TRBJ1-3; D remains ambiguous. This CDR3 is built from 16 residues. Germline lookup yields CDR1 KGHSY and CDR2 FQNENV. The ends were cut back, 3 bases at V and 0 bases at J, with 12 bases in the middle. The CDR3 region is CASSHPPGYSGNTIYF. DNA for the CDR3: TGTGCCAGCAGCCACCCGCCGGGTTACTCTGGAAACACCATATATTTT.

V gene TRBV2 combines with J gene TRBJ2-3; 8 bases map to TRBD2. The V segment lost 1 base and the J segment 2 bases; nucleotides outside the gene matches: 5. Germline CDR1 and CDR2: SNHLY and FYNNEI. This CDR3 is 16 amino acids long. DNA for the CDR3: TGTGCCAGCAGTGAAGGCTTAGCGGGGAACACAGATACGCAGTATTTT. Its protein is CASSEGLAGNTDTQYF.

This chain joins TRBV24-1 and TRBJ2-5; 7 nucleotides agree with TRBD1. This CDR3 region has 13 residues. The V and J ends lost 7 bases and 4 bases, in that order; junction bases with no gene match: 5. Germline V gene lookup returns CDR1 KGHDR and CDR2 SFDVKD. In DNA form, the CDR3 reads TGTGCCACCAGATCGACAGGGTCAGAGACCCAGTACTTC. This sequence encodes CATRSTGSETQYF.

The CDR3 protein is CATSDFGTGGFEQFF. The CDR3 nucleotides are TGTGCCACCAGTGATTTCGGGACAGGGGGCTTTGAGCAGTTCTTC. The V call is TRBV24-1, the J call TRBJ2-1; TRBD1 matches at 12 bases. CDR1 and CDR2 (germline): KGHDR, SFDVKD. Trimming at V came to 1 base and at J to 9 bases, leaving 3 bases not matched to a gene. The CDR3 is 15 residues long.

The chain is built from TRBV2 and TRBJ2-6, with D perhaps matching TRBD2 (6 bases). Looked up from germline, CDR1 is SNHLY and CDR2 is FYNNEI. The V gene lost 4 bases and the J gene lost 2 bases, with 15 bases spanning the gap. The CDR3 is 17 residues long. The CDR3 DNA sequence: TGTGCCAGCAGTGGCAGAGGAGGGAAGGCTGGGGCCAACGTCCTGACTTTC. Translated: CASSGRGGKAGANVLTF.

The chain links TRBV7-3 to TRBJ2-7; possibly TRBD1 for D (6 bases). This CDR3 has 14 amino acids. Trimming left V 5 bases short and J 1 base short, with 12 bases between. Germline lookup yields CDR1 SGHTA and CDR2 FQGTGA. This CDR3 reads CASSAGTSSYEQYF. CDR3 coding DNA: TGTGCCAGCAGCGCCGGGACATCGTCCTACGAGCAGTACTTC.

V usage is TRBV4-1 and J usage is TRBJ1-1; D is uncertain. Trimming stripped 4 bases from V and 0 bases from J, with 9 bases between. Germline V gene data show CDR1 as MGHRA and CDR2 as YSYEKL. The CDR3 is 14 residues long. CDR3 sequence reads: CASSRPGLNTEAFF. CDR3 coding DNA: TGCGCCAGCAGCCGGCCAGGTCTGAACACTGAAGCTTTCTTT.

The J gene is TRBJ2-7, the V gene TRBV28, with D maybe TRBD1 (5 bases). The CDR3 has 16 amino acids. V gave up 3 bases and J gave up 2 bases, with 17 bases separating them. Per the germline V gene, CDR1 is MDHEN and CDR2 is SYDVKM. CDR3 protein: CASSLMGRKLPYEQYF. The CDR3 nucleotides read TGTGCCAGCAGTTTGATGGGGCGAAAGCTCCCCTACGAGCAGTACTTC.

The chain is built from TRBV24-1 and TRBJ2-1, with TRBD2 matching 10 bases. Germline CDR1 KGHDR, CDR2 SFDVKD. This CDR3 has 16 residues. J gave up 3 bases and V 4 bases, and 5 bases lay outside the gene matches. CDR3 nucleotides: TGTGCCACCAGTGACGCCGGGACTAGCGACTACAATGAGCAGTTCTTC. This codes for CATSDAGTSDYNEQFF.

The chain has TRBV7-6 and TRBJ1-4; 8 positions match TRBD1. The germline CDR1 and CDR2 sequences are SGHVS and FNYEAQ. CDR3 length: 16 amino acids. V gave up 5 bases and J gave up 7 bases; unmatched junction bases: 12. The CDR3 nucleotides are TGTGCCAGCAGCGTTAAACCTGGACAGGGTAGTGAAAAACTGTTTTTT. Translating it yields CASSVKPGQGSEKLFF.